The 23 T cell receptor beta chains listed next were all sequenced from one sample in a study of CD8+ T cells in alopecia areata. cDNA serving as the sequencing template came from extracted, reverse transcribed RNA. The method was immunoSEQ multiplex PCR; TCRdb's version includes in-frame clones alone and lacks a portion of them. The sample includes about 300,000 clones, about 62% of them seen just once. The treatment: oral pan-JAK inhibitor, 5-10 mg twice daily. This specimen was CD4+ T cells sorted from blood, taken at week 24, from a patient treated with tofacitinib. Receptors originate from a human donor with alopecia areata.

This clone occurred once. The chain recombines TRBV27 with TRBJ1-2; maybe TRBD1 (5 bases). Germline V gives CDR1 MNHEY, CDR2 SMNVEV (reference sequence). The V end lost 4 bases, the J end lost 10 bases, and 13 bases lay between the germline ends. CDR3 length: 12 amino acids. CDR3 coding DNA: TGTGCCAGCAGTTCTTCCGGGACTCACTACACCTTC. Protein sequence: CASSSSGTHYTF.

V and J are TRBV29-1 and TRBJ1-1; D remains ambiguous. Germline-derived CDR1 and CDR2 are SQVTM and ANQGSEA. The germline V and J ends were trimmed by 3 bases and 0 bases, with 11 bases remaining between them. The CDR3 has 14 amino acids. CDR3 residues: CSVDRGGLNTEAFF. The CDR3 DNA sequence: TGCAGCGTTGATCGCGGCGGATTGAACACTGAAGCTTTCTTT.

A few counts support this clone. This rearrangement joins TRBV7-2 to TRBJ1-5; 7 nucleotides line up with TRBD1. Germline loops: CDR1 SGHTA, CDR2 FQGNSA. The CDR3 is 15 amino acids. J was trimmed by 0 bases and V by 5 bases; bases with no gene match: 4. In DNA, the CDR3 is TGTGCCAGCAGCAGCGCAGGGGGTAGCAATCAGCCCCAGCATTTT. This translates into CASSSAGGSNQPQHF.

The rearrangement links TRBV15 to TRBJ2-5; 7 bases match TRBD2. The CDR3 sequence is 15 residues long. Germline CDR1 and CDR2: LNHNV and YYDKDF (reference sequence). V trimming: 0 bases; J trimming: 1 base; junction bases outside the gene matches: 2. CDR3 protein: CATSRDWGGQETQYF. The CDR3 DNA sequence: TGTGCCACCAGCAGAGATTGGGGGGGCCAAGAGACCCAGTACTTC.

This clone showed up just a few times. The V call is TRBV5-1, the J call TRBJ2-3, with D possibly matching TRBD1 (6 bases). Trimming took off 2 bases at V and 5 bases at J, with 12 bases between the two ends. The CDR3 consists of 14 residues. Germline CDR1 is SGHRS and CDR2 is YFSETQ. The CDR3 loop reads CASSFAAGEDTQYF. CDR3 nucleotide sequence: TGCGCCAGCAGCTTCGCCGCAGGGGAAGATACGCAGTATTTT.

The rearrangement joins TRBV14 to TRBJ2-5, with 8 positions matching TRBD2. The CDR3 is made up of 16 amino acids. Germline-derived CDR1 and CDR2 are SGHDN and FVKESK. After removal of 1 base from V and 1 base from J, the junction contained 5 bases not matched to a gene. The CDR3 nucleotides are TGTGCCAGCAGCCAAGGCCGGGGGGGCCGCCAAGAGACCCAGTACTTC. This translates into CASSQGRGGRQETQYF.

Only one count was recorded for this clone. This chain uses TRBV7-9 with TRBJ2-3, with D uncertain. The CDR3 covers 14 residues. Germline loops: CDR1 SEHNR, CDR2 FQNEAQ (reference sequence). V lost 3 bases, J lost 2 bases, and 9 bases lay in between. CDR3 in DNA: TGTGCCAGCAGCTTTGGACGTTTCACAGATACGCAGTATTTT. Protein: CASSFGRFTDTQYF. The full variable domain, its missing parts supplied by reference TRBV7-9 and TRBJ2-3, is DTGVSQNPRHKITKRGQNVTFRCDPISEHNRLYWYRQTLGQGPEFLTYFQNEAQLEKSRLLSDRFSAERPKGSFSTLEIQRTEQGDSAMYLCASSFGRFTDTQYFGPGTRLTVL.

The chain is built from TRBV30 and TRBJ2-1; 7 bases match TRBD2. Germline V gene sequence: CDR1 GTSNPN, CDR2 SVGIG (reference sequence). V lost 7 bases and J lost 0; bases outside the gene matches: 6. The CDR3 is made up of 14 amino acids. Here the CDR3 reads CASYGGSSYNEQFF. CDR3 bases: TGTGCCTCGTACGGGGGGAGCTCCTACAATGAGCAGTTCTTC.

This clone was counted a few times. V usage is TRBV15 and J usage is TRBJ2-3, with D unresolved. V dropped 0 bases and J dropped 4 bases, with 11 bases sitting between them. The CDR3 runs to 15 residues. Germline loops: CDR1 LNHNV, CDR2 YYDKDF (reference sequence). CDR3 nucleotides: TGTGCCACCAGCAGAGATCCGAGGTCCGCAGATACGCAGTATTTT. This codes for CATSRDPRSADTQYF.

The chain is built from TRBV5-1 and TRBJ2-7, with D unclear. CDR3 size: 14 residues. Germline V gene sequence: CDR1 SGHRS, CDR2 YFSETQ. Trimming took off 2 bases at V and 1 base at J, with 10 bases between the two ends. The CDR3 region is CASSLQIGSYEQYF. The CDR3 DNA is TGCGCCAGCAGCTTACAAATTGGATCCTACGAGCAGTACTTC.

V is TRBV7-2 and J is TRBJ2-1; D not certain. The CDR3 is made up of 15 amino acids. The V end was cut by 1 base, the J end by 9 bases, with 16 bases between. Germline V gene sequence: CDR1 SGHTA, CDR2 FQGNSA. The CDR3 DNA is TGTGCCAGCAGCTTAGTTACTTCATTGTCCGGTGAGCAGTTCTTC. The encoded protein is CASSLVTSLSGEQFF.

V is TRBV7-8 and J is TRBJ2-3; tentatively, D is TRBD2 (5 bases). V was trimmed by 2 bases and J by 1 base, leaving 13 bases between them. The germline V gene encodes CDR1 SGHVS and CDR2 FQNEAQ. The CDR3 extends over 16 amino acids. Here the CDR3 reads CASSLPRGWGTDTQYF. CDR3 nucleotide sequence: TGTGCCAGCAGCTTACCTCGAGGGTGGGGCACAGATACGCAGTATTTT.

The gene calls are TRBV29-1 and TRBJ2-7; D remains unclear. CDR3 length: 13 amino acids. CDR1 is SQVTM and CDR2 is ANQGSEA in the germline V gene. The germline V and J ends were trimmed by 4 bases and 5 bases, with 15 bases remaining between them. For the CDR3, the DNA is TGCAGCGTTGGTTTTTTCCCATCCCACGAGCAGTACTTC. This sequence encodes CSVGFFPSHEQYF.

This chain uses TRBV13 with TRBJ1-1; a possible D gene is TRBD1 (5 bases). The germline V and J ends were trimmed by 5 bases and 1 base, with 8 bases remaining between them. This CDR3 has 13 residues. CDR1 is PRHDT, CDR2 FYEKMQ, per germline (reference sequence). The CDR3 here is CASSLDRNTEAFF. The CDR3 DNA follows: TGTGCCAGCAGCCTTGACAGGAACACTGAAGCTTTCTTT.

The chain uses TRBV20-1 and TRBJ2-1, with D unresolved. V lost 5 bases and J lost 10, with 9 bases in between. Germline loops: CDR1 DFQATT, CDR2 SNEGSKA (reference sequence). CDR3 length equals 10 residues. CDR3 bases: TGCAGTGCTGGTCTGAGGGAGCAGTTCTTC. As protein: CSAGLREQFF.

The genes are TRBV9 and TRBJ2-3; D might be TRBD1 or TRBD2, each matching 5 bases. Deletions cut 0 bases from V and 2 bases from J, with 13 bases between. The length of the CDR3 is 16 residues. Germline CDR1 SGDLS, CDR2 YYNGEE. The CDR3 is CASSVGLGTVTDTQYF. CDR3 nucleotides: TGTGCCAGCAGCGTAGGGTTGGGGACCGTCACAGATACGCAGTATTTT.

In its sample, this clone was seen once. The chain has TRBV30 and TRBJ1-6, with D possibly matching TRBD1 (5 bases). The CDR3 consists of 15 residues. Germline V gene sequence: CDR1 GTSNPN, CDR2 SVGIG (reference sequence). V dropped 1 base and J dropped 7 bases, with 14 bases sitting between them. CDR3 nucleotides: TGTGCCTGGAGTGCCCCGTTTGGGGGAAATTCACCCCTCCACTTT. It translates to CAWSAPFGGNSPLHF.

The V gene is TRBV14, the J gene TRBJ1-5; D is unclear. V dropped 3 bases and J dropped 3 bases, with 12 bases sitting between them. The germline gives CDR1 SGHDN, CDR2 FVKESK. This CDR3 has 15 amino acids. For the CDR3, the DNA is TGTGCCAGCAGCCAGGGTGGATCACCCAATCAGCCCCAGCATTTT. Translated, it gives CASSQGGSPNQPQHF. Drawing the rest from reference TRBV14 and TRBJ1-5, the complete variable domain is EAGVTQFPSHSVIEKGQTVTLRCDPISGHDNLYWYRRVMGKEIKFLLHFVKESKQDESGMPNNRFLAERTGGTYSTLKVQPAELEDSGVYFCASSQGGSPNQPQHFGDGTRLSIL.

The V call is TRBV13, the J call TRBJ2-7; D may correspond to TRBD1 or TRBD2 (5 bases each). Per germline, CDR1 PRHDT and CDR2 FYEKMQ (reference sequence). The CDR3 extends over 14 amino acids. V was cut by 0 bases and J by 4 bases, with 10 bases left in between. The CDR3 here is CASSLGGAGYEQYF. The CDR3 DNA is TGTGCCAGCAGCTTAGGCGGGGCCGGATACGAGCAGTACTTC.

The V and J genes are TRBV15 and TRBJ1-2; D gene ambiguous. V lost 1 base, J lost 6 bases, and 9 bases lay in between. Germline-derived CDR1 and CDR2 are LNHNV and YYDKDF (reference sequence). The CDR3 loop spans 13 amino acids. The CDR3 protein is CATSRGSRDGYTF. CDR3 nucleotides: TGTGCCACCAGCAGAGGGTCCCGGGATGGCTACACCTTC.

The V and J genes are TRBV7-9 and TRBJ2-6, with D hard to call. Trimming cost V 0 bases and J 0 bases, with 9 bases left between them. The CDR3 consists of 17 residues. CDR1 and CDR2 from the germline V gene are SEHNR and FQNEAQ (reference sequence). The CDR3 region has the DNA TGTGCCAGCAGCTTAGCCCCAGGAACCTCTGGGGCCAACGTCCTGACTTTC. It is translated as CASSLAPGTSGANVLTF.

V gene TRBV4-1 combines with J gene TRBJ1-1; D is perhaps TRBD1 (6 bases). The germline gives CDR1 MGHRA, CDR2 YSYEKL. Trimming stripped 3 bases from V and 4 bases from J, with 21 bases between. The length of the CDR3 is 17 residues. DNA of the CDR3: TGCGCCAGCAGCCACACAAGTCCCAGACAGGCGGGCACTGAAGCTTTCTTT. It specifies CASSHTSPRQAGTEAFF.

The chain has TRBV7-2 and TRBJ1-4; D gene uncertain. Trimming cost V 8 bases and J 7 bases, with 11 bases left between them. The germline V gene has CDR1 SGHTA and CDR2 FQGNSA. The CDR3 is 12 amino acids. The CDR3 DNA sequence: TGTGCCAGCTCCCCGAACCGTGAAAAACTGTTTTTT. Amino acids: CASSPNREKLFF.